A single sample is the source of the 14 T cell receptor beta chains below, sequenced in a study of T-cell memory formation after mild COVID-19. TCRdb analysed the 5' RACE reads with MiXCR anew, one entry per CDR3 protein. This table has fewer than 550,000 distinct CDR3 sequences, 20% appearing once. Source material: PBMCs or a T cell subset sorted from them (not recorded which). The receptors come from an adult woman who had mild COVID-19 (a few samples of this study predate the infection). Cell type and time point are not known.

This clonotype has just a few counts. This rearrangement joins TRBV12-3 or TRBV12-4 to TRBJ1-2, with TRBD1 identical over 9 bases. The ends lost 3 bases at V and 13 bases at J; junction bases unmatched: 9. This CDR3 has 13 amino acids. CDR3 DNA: TGTGCCAGCAGTTTCCCGCCCGGGACAGGGTTCACCTTC. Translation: CASSFPPGTGFTF.

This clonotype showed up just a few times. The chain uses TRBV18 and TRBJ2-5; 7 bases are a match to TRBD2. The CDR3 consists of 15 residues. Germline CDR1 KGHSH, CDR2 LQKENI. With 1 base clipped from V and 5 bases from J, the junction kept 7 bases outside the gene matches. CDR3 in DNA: TGTGCCAGCTCACCACTTGTGACTAGCATGGAGACCCAGTACTTC. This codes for CASSPLVTSMETQYF.

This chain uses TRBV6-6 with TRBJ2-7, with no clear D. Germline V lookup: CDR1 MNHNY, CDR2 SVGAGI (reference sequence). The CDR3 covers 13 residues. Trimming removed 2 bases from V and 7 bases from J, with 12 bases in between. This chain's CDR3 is CASSYEPGREQYF. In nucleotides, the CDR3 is TGTGCCAGCAGTTACGAGCCGGGTAGAGAGCAGTACTTC.

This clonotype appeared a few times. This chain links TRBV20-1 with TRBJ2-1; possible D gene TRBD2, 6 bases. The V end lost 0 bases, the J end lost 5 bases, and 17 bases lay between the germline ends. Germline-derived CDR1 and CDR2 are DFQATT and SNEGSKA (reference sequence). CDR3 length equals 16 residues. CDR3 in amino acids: CSAREGVLRGDNEQFF. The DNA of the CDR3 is TGCAGTGCTAGAGAAGGTGTTCTACGCGGGGACAATGAGCAGTTCTTC.

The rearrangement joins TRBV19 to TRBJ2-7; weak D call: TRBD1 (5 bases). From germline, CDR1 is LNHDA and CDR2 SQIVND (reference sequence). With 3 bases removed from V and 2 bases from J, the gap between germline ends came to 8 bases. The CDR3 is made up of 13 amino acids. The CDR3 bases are TGTGCCAGTAGTATCGCAGGGACCTACGAGCAGTACTTC. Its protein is CASSIAGTYEQYF.

CDR3 nucleotides: TGTGCCAGCAGCCGTGAGAGTGCCTTCTACGAGCAGTACTTC. Protein product: CASSRESAFYEQYF. The V gene is TRBV14, the J gene TRBJ2-7; D is uncertain. Germline assignment: CDR1 SGHDN and CDR2 FVKESK. Between the trimmed V and J ends, which lost 4 bases and 3 bases, there was a span of 13 bases. The CDR3 totals 14 residues.

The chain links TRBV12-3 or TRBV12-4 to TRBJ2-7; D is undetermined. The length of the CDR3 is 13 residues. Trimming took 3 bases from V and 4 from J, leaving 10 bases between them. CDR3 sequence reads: CASSFPPVYEQYF. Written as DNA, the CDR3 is TGTGCCAGCAGTTTTCCCCCAGTGTACGAGCAGTACTTC.

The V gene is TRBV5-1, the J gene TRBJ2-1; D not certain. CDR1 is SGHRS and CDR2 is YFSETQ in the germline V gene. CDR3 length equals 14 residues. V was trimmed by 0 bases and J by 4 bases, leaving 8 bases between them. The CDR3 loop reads CASSLGRQYNEQFF. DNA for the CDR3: TGCGCCAGCAGCTTGGGCCGTCAATACAATGAGCAGTTCTTC.

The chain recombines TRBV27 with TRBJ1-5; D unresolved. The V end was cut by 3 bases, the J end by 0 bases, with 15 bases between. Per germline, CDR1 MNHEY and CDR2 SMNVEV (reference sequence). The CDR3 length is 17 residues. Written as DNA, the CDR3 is TGTGCCAGCAGTTTTCGGTCCGAACCTTATAGCAATCAGCCCCAGCATTTT. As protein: CASSFRSEPYSNQPQHF.

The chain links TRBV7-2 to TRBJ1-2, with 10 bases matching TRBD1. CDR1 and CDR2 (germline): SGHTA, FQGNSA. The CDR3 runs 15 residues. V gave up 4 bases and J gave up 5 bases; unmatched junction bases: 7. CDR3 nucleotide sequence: TGTGCCAGCAGCTCCGCCCCGGGACAGGGGTATGGCTACACCTTC. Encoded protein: CASSSAPGQGYGYTF.

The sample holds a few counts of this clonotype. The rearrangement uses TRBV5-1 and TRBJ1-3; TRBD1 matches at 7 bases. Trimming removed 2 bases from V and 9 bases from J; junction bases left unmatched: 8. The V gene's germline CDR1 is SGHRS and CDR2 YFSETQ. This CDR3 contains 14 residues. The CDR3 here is CASSFTDREGTIYF. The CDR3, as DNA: TGCGCCAGCAGCTTTACCGACAGGGAAGGCACCATATATTTT.

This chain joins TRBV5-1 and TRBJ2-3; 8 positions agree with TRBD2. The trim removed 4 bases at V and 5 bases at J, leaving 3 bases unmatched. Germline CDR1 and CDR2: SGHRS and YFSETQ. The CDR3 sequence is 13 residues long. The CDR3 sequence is CASSPGGIDTQYF. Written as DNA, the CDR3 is TGCGCCAGCAGCCCGGGGGGGATAGATACGCAGTATTTT.

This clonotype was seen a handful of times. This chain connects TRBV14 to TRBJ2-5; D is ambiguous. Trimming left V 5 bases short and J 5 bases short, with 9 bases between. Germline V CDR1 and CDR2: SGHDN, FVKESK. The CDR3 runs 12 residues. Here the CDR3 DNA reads TGTGCCAGCAGCACTGCTATGGAGACCCAGTACTTC. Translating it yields CASSTAMETQYF.

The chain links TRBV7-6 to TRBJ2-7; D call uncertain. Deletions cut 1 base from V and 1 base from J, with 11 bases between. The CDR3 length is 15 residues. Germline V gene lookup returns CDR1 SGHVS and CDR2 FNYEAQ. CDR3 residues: CASSLGHGRSYEQYF. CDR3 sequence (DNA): TGTGCCAGCAGCTTAGGCCATGGGCGATCCTACGAGCAGTACTTC.